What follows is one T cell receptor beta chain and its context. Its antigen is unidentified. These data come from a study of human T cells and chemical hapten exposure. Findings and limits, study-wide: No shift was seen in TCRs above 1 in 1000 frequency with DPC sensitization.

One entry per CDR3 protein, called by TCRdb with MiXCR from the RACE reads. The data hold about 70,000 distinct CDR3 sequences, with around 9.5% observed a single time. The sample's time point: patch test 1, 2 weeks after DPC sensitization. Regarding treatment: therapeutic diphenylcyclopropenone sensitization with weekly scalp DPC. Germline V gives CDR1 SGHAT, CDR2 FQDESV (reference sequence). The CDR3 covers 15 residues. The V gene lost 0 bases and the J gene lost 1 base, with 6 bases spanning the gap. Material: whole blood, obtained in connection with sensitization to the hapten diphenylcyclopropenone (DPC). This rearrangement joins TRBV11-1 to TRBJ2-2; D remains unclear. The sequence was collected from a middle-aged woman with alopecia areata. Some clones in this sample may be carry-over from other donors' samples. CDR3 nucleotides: TGTGCCAGCAGCTTAGCGGGCAGGAACACCGGGGAGCTGTTTTTT. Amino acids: CASSLAGRNTGELFF.